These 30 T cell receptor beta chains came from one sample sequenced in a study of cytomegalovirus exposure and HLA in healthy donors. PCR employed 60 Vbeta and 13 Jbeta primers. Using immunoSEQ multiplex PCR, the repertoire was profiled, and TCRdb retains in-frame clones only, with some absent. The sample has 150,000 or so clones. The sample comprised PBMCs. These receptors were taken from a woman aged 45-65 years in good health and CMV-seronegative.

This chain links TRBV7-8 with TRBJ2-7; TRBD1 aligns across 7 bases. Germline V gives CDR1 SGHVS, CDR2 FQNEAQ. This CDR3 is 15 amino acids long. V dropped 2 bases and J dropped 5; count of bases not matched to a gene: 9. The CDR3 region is CASSLFPGTADEQYF. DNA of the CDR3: TGTGCCAGCAGCTTATTTCCCGGGACAGCAGACGAGCAGTACTTC.

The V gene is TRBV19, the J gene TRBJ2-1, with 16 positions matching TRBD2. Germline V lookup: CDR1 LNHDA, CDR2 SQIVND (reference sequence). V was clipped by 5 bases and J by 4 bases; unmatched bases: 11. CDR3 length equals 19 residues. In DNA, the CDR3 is TGTGCCAGTAGTTCGTCCTCCGGGACTAGCGGGAGGGATTACAATGAGCAGTTCTTC. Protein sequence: CASSSSSGTSGRDYNEQFF.

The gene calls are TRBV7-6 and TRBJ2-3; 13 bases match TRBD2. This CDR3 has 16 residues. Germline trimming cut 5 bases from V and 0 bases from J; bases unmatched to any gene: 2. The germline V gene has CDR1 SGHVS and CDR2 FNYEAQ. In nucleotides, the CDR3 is TGTGCCAGCAGCAAGGGACTAGCGGGGAGCACAGATACGCAGTATTTT. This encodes CASSKGLAGSTDTQYF.

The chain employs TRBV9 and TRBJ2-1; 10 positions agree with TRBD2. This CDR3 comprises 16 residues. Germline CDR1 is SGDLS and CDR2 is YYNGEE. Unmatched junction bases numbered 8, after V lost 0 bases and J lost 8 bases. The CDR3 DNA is TGTGCCAGCAGCGTAGGGCTAGCGGGAGCAGCCGATGAGCAGTTCTTC. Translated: CASSVGLAGAADEQFF.

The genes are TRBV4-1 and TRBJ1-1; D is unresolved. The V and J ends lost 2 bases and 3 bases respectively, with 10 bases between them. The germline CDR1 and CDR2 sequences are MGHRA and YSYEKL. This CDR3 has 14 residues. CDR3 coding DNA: TGCGCCAGCAGCCAATGGCCACGGGACACTGAAGCTTTCTTT. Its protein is CASSQWPRDTEAFF.

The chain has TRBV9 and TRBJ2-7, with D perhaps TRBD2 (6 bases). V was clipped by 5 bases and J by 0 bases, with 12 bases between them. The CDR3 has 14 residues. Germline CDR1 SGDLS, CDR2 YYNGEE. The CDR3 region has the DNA TGTGCCAGCAGTGCTGCGGGGATCTCCTACGAGCAGTACTTC. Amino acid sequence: CASSAAGISYEQYF. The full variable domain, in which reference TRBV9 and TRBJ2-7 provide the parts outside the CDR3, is DSGVTQTPKHLITATGQRVTLRCSPRSGDLSVYWYQQSLDQGLQFLIQYYNGEERAKGNILERFSAQQFPDLHSELNLSSLELGDSALYFCASSAAGISYEQYFGPGTRLTVT.

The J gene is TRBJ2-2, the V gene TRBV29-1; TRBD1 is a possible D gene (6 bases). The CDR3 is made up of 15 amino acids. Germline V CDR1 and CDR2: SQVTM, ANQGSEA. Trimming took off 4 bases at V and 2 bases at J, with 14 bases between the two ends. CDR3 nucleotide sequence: TGCAGCGTTGGGCGGAGACAGGCTAACACCGGGGAGCTGTTTTTT. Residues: CSVGRRQANTGELFF.

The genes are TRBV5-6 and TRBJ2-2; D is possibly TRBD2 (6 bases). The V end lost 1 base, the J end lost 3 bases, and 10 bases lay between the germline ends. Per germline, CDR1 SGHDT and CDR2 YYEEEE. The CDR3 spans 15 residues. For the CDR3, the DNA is TGTGCCAGCAGCTTGATAAGGGAGGACACCGGGGAGCTGTTTTTT. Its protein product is CASSLIREDTGELFF.

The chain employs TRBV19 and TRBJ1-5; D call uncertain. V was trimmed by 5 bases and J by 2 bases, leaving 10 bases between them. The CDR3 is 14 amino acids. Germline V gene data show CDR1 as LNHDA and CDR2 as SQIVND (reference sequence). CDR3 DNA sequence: TGTGCCAGTAGTCGTACCGGGGGCAATCAGCCCCAGCATTTT. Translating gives CASSRTGGNQPQHF.

CDR3 region: CASSPGLAGAETQYF. The CDR3 DNA reads TGTGCCAGCAGTCCGGGACTAGCGGGGGCGGAGACCCAGTACTTC. This chain links TRBV27 with TRBJ2-5, with TRBD2 matching 14 bases. CDR3 size: 15 residues. From germline, CDR1 is MNHEY and CDR2 SMNVEV (reference sequence). After removal of 5 bases from V and 5 bases from J, the junction contained 4 bases not matched to a gene.

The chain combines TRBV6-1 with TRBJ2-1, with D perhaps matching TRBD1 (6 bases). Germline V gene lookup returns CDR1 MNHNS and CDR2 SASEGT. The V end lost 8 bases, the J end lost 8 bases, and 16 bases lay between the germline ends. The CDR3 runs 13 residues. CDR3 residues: CASDNSQGYEQFF. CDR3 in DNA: TGTGCCAGCGATAATTCGCAGGGGTATGAGCAGTTCTTC.

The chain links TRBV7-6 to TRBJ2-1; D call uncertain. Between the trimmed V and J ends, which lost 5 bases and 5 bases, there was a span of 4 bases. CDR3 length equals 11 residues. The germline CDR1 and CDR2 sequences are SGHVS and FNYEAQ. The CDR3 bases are TGTGCCAGCAGCCCAGACAATGAGCAGTTCTTC. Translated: CASSPDNEQFF.

The CDR3 region is CASSTWTRADTQYF. The CDR3 DNA reads as TGTGCCAGCAGTACCTGGACTAGAGCGGATACGCAGTATTTT. This chain joins TRBV6-5 and TRBJ2-3; 7 bases map to TRBD2. Germline CDR1 MNHEY, CDR2 SVGAGI. The CDR3 sequence is 14 residues long. V dropped 5 bases and J dropped 6; count of bases not matched to a gene: 8.

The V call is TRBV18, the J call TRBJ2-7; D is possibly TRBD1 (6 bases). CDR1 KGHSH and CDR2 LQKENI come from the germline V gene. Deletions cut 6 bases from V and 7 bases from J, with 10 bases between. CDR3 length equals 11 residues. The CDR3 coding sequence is TGTGCCAGCTCCCCCCAGGGGGAGCAGTACTTC. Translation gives CASSPQGEQYF. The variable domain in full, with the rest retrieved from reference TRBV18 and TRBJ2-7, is NAGVMQNPRHLVRRRGQEARLRCSPMKGHSHVYWYRQLPEEGLKFMVYLQKENIIDESGMPKERFSAEFPKEGPSILRIQQVVRGDSAAYFCASSPQGEQYFGPGTRLTVT.

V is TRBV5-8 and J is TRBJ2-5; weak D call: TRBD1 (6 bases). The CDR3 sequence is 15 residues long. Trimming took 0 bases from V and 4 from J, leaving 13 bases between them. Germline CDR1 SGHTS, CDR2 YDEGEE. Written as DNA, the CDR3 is TGTGCCAGCAGCTTGGGGCCCCAGGGGCGAGAGACCCAGTACTTC. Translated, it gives CASSLGPQGRETQYF.

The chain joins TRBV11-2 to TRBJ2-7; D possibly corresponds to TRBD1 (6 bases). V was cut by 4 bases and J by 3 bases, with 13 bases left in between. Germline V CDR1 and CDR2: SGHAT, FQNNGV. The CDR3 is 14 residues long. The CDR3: CASSSDGTFYEQYF. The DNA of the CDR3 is TGTGCCAGCAGCTCGGACGGGACATTCTACGAGCAGTACTTC.

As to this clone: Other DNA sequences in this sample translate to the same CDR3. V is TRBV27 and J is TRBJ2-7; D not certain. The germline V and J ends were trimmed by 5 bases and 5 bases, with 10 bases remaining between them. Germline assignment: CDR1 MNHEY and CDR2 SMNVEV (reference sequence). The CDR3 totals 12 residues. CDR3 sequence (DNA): TGTGCCAGCAGTCCCCTTACGGACGAGCAGTACTTC. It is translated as CASSPLTDEQYF.

In DNA form, the CDR3 reads TGTGCCAGCAGCTGGGGACAGTCCACCCAGGGGGGCTACACCTTC. Residues: CASSWGQSTQGGYTF. The V gene is TRBV7-9, the J gene TRBJ1-2, with TRBD1 identical over 7 bases. The CDR3 loop spans 15 amino acids. Germline V gene lookup returns CDR1 SEHNR and CDR2 FQNEAQ (reference sequence). V trimming: 4 bases; J trimming: 8 bases; junction bases outside the gene matches: 13.

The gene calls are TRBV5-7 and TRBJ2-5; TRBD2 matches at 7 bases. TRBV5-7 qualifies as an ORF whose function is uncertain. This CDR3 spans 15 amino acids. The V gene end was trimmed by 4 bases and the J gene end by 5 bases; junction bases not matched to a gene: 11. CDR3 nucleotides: TGTGCCAGCAGCCGGGAGGTCAGAACCCATGAGACCCAGTACTTC. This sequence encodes CASSREVRTHETQYF.

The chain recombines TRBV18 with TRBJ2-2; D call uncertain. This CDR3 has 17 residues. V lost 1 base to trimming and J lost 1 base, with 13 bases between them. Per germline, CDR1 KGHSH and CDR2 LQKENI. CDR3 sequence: CASSPLQARRNTGELFF. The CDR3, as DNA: TGTGCCAGCTCACCACTCCAGGCAAGGCGGAACACCGGGGAGCTGTTTTTT.

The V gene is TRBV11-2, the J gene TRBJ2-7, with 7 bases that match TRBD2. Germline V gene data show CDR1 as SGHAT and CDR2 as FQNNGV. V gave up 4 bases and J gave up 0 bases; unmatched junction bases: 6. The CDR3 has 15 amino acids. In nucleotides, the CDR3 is TGTGCCAGCAGCTGGCGCCGGGACTACTCCTACGAGCAGTACTTC. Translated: CASSWRRDYSYEQYF.

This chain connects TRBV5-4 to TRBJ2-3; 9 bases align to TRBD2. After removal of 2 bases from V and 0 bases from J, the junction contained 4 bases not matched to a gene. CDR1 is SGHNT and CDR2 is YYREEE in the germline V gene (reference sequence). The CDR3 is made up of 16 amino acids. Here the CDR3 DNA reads TGTGCCAGCAGCTTCTATACTAGCGGGAGCACAGATACGCAGTATTTT. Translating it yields CASSFYTSGSTDTQYF.

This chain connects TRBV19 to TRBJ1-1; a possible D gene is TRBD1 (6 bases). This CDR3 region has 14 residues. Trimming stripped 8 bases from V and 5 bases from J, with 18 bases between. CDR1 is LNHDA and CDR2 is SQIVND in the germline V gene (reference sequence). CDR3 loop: CASADRQVETEAFF. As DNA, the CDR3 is TGTGCCAGTGCAGATCGACAGGTTGAGACTGAAGCTTTCTTT.

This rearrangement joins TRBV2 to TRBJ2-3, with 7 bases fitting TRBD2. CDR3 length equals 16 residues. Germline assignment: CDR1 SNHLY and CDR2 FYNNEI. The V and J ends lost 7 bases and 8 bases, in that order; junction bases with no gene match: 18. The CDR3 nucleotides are TGTGCCAGCACCCCCATCAGGGATAGAGGCGGGGGTACGCAGTATTTT. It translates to CASTPIRDRGGGTQYF.

CDR3 bases: TGTGCCAGCAGCTATGCGGACCGGGACAGGGAGGAAAAACTGTTTTTT. Protein: CASSYADRDREEKLFF. The V gene is TRBV5-6, the J gene TRBJ1-4; 9 bases fit TRBD1. V trimming: 3 bases; J trimming: 8 bases; junction bases outside the gene matches: 11. The CDR3 sequence is 16 residues long. Germline CDR1 and CDR2: SGHDT and YYEEEE. The complete variable domain, with remaining parts taken from reference TRBV5-6 and TRBJ1-4, reads DAGVTQSPTHLIKTRGQQVTLRCSPKSGHDTVSWYQQALGQGPQFIFQYYEEEERQRGNFPDRFSGHQFPNYSSELNVNALLLGDSALYLCASSYADRDREEKLFFGSGTQLSVL.

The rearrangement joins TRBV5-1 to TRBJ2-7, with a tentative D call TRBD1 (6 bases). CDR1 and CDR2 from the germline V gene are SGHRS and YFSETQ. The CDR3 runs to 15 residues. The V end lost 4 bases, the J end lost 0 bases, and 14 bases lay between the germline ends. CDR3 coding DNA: TGCGCCAGCAGCCCCCGGGACATAAACTCCTACGAGCAGTACTTC. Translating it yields CASSPRDINSYEQYF.

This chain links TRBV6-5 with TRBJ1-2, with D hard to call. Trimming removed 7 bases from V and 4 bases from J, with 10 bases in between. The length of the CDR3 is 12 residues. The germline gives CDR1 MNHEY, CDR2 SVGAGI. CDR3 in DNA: TGTGCCAGCACTCAAGGAGGCTATGGCTACACCTTC. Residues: CASTQGGYGYTF.

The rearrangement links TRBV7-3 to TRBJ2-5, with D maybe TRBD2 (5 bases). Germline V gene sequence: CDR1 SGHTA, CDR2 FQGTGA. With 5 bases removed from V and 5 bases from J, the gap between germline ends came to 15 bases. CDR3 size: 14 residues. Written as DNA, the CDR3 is TGTGCCAGCAGCCCGTCTCGGACTGGGGAGACCCAGTACTTC. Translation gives CASSPSRTGETQYF.

Here the CDR3 DNA reads TGTGCCATCAGCCAAACTGATCAGCCCCAGCATTTT. Protein: CAISQTDQPQHF. This chain links TRBV10-3 with TRBJ1-5, with D hard to call. Trimming shortened V by 6 bases and J by 5 bases, and 8 bases separated the two germline ends. Germline CDR1 ENHRY, CDR2 SYGVKD. CDR3 length: 12 residues.

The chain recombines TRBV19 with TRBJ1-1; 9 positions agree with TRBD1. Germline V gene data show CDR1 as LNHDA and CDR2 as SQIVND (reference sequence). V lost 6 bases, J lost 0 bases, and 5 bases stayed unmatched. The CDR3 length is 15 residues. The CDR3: CASRGDRDVNTEAFF. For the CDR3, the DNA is TGTGCCAGTAGGGGGGACAGGGATGTGAACACTGAAGCTTTCTTT.